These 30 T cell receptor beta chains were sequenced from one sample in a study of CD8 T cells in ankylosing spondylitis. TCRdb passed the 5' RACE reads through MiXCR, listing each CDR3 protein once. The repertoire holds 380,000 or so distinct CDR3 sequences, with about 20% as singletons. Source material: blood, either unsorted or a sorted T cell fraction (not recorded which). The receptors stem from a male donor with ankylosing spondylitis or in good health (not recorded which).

The CDR3: CAWRGGHSYEQYF. The CDR3 coding sequence is TGTGCCTGGAGAGGGGGACACTCCTACGAGCAGTACTTC. The V gene is TRBV30, the J gene TRBJ2-7; TRBD1 might be the D (6 bases). This CDR3 has 13 residues. Germline lookup yields CDR1 GTSNPN and CDR2 SVGIG (reference sequence). V lost 3 bases to trimming and J lost 0 bases, with 9 bases between them.

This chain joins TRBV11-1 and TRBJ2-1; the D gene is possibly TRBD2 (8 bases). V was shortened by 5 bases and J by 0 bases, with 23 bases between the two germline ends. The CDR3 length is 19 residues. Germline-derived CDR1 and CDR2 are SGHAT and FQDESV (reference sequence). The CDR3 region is CASSPRGTRRVSSYNEQFF. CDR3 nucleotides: TGTGCCAGCAGCCCCAGGGGGACTAGAAGGGTGAGCTCCTACAATGAGCAGTTCTTC. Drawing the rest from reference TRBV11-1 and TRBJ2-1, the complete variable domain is EAEVAQSPRYKITEKSQAVAFWCDPISGHATLYWYRQILGQGPELLVQFQDESVVDDSQLPKDRFSAERLKGVDSTLKIQPAELGDSAMYLCASSPRGTRRVSSYNEQFFGPGTRLTVL.

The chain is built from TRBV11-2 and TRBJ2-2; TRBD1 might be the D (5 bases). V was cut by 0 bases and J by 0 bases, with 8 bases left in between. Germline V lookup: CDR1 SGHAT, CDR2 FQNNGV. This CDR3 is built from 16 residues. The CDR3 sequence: CASSLDAGTNTGELFF. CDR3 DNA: TGTGCCAGCAGCTTAGATGCAGGGACGAACACCGGGGAGCTGTTTTTT.

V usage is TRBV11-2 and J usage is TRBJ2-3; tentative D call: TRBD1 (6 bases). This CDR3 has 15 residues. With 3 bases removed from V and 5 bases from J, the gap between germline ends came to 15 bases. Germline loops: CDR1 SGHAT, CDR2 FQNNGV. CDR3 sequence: CASSFSQGRLDTQYF. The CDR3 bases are TGTGCCAGCAGCTTTTCGCAGGGGCGCCTAGATACGCAGTATTTT.

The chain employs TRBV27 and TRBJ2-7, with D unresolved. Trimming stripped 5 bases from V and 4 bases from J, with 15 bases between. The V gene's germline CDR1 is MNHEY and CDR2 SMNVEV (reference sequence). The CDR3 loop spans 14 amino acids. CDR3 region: CASSETRDQYEQYF. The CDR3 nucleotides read TGTGCCAGCAGTGAGACAAGGGATCAGTACGAGCAGTACTTC.

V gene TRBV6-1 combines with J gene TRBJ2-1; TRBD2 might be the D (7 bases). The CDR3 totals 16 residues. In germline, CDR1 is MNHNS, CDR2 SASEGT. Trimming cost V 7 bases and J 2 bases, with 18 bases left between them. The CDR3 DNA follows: TGTGCCAGCATCCTCGGGGGGCTTCCCCCCTACAATGAGCAGTTCTTC. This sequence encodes CASILGGLPPYNEQFF.

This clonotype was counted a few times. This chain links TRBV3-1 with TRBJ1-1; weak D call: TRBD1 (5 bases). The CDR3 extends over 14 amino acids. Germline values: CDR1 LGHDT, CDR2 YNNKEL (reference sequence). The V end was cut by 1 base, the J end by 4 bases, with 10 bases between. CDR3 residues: CASSQGFTGTEAFF. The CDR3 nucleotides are TGTGCCAGCAGCCAAGGTTTTACAGGCACTGAAGCTTTCTTT.

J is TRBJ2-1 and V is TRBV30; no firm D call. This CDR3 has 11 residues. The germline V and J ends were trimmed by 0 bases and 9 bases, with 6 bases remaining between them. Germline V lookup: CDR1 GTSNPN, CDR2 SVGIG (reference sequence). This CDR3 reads CAWSVVSEQFF. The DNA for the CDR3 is TGTGCCTGGAGTGTCGTTAGTGAGCAGTTCTTC.

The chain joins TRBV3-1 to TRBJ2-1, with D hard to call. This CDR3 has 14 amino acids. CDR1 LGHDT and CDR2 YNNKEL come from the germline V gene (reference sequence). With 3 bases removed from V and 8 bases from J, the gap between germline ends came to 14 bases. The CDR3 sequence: CASSHLSWGYEQFF. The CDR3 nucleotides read TGTGCCAGCAGCCACCTAAGCTGGGGTTATGAGCAGTTCTTC.

The CDR3 is CASSTRDSYEQYF. DNA of the CDR3: TGTGCCAGCAGCACCCGGGACAGCTACGAGCAGTACTTC. The chain uses TRBV9 and TRBJ2-7; 7 nucleotides agree with TRBD1. CDR1 and CDR2 (germline): SGDLS, YYNGEE. After removal of 4 bases from V and 3 bases from J, the junction contained 4 bases not matched to a gene. The CDR3 is 13 amino acids.

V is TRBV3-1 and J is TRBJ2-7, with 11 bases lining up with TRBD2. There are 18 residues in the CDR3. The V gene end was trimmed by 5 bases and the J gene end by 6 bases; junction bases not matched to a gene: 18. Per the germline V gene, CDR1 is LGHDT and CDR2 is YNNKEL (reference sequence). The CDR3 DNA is TGTGCCAGCAGCACACCACCCGGGACTAGCGGTGCGTCCCGCGAGCAGTACTTC. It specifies CASSTPPGTSGASREQYF.

The CDR3 spells CASSKDMGRETQYF. The DNA of the CDR3 is TGTGCCAGCAGCAAAGATATGGGACGAGAGACCCAGTACTTC. The chain carries TRBV7-9 and TRBJ2-5, with D tentatively TRBD1 or TRBD2 (5 bases each). From germline, CDR1 is SEHNR and CDR2 FQNEAQ (reference sequence). V gave up 5 bases and J gave up 4 bases, with 14 bases separating them. The CDR3 is 14 residues long.

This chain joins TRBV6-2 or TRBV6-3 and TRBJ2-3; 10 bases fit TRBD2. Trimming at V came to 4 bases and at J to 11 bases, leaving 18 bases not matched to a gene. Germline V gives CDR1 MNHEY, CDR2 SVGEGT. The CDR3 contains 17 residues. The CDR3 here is CASSSPLAGAAPAEQYF. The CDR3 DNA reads TGTGCCAGCAGTTCCCCCCTAGCGGGGGCCGCACCGGCCGAGCAGTATTTT.

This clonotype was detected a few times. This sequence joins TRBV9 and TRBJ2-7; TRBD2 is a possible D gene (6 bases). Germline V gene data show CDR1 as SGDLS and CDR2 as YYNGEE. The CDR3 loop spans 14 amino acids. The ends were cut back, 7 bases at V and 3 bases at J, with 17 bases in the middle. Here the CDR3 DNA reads TGTGCCAGCGGCGGGGACCTTCCGGACTACGAGCAGTACTTC. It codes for CASGGDLPDYEQYF.

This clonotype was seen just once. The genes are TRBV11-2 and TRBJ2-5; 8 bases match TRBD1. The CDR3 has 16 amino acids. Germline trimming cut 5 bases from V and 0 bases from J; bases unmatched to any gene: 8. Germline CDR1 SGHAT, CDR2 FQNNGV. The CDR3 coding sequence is TGTGCCAGCAGCACCAGGGGGCAGCCCGACCAAGAGACCCAGTACTTC. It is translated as CASSTRGQPDQETQYF.

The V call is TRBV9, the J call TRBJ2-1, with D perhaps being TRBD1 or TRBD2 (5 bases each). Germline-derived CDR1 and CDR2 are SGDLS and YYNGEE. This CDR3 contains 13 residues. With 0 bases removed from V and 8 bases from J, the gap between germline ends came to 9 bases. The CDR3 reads CASSVGGVYEQFF. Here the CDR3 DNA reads TGTGCCAGCAGCGTAGGAGGGGTCTATGAGCAGTTCTTC.

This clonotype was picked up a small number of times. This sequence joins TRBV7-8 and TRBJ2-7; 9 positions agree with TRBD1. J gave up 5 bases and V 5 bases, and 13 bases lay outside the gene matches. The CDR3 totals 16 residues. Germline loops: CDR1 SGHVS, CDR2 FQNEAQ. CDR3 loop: CASSGHNRGLGNEQYF. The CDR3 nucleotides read TGTGCCAGCAGCGGCCACAACAGGGGGCTAGGGAACGAGCAGTACTTC.

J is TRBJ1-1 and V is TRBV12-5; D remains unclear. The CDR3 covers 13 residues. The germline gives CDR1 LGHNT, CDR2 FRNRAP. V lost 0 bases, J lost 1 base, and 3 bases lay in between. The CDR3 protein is CASGLVGNTEAFF. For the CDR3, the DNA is TGTGCTAGTGGTTTGGTCGGGAACACTGAAGCTTTCTTT.

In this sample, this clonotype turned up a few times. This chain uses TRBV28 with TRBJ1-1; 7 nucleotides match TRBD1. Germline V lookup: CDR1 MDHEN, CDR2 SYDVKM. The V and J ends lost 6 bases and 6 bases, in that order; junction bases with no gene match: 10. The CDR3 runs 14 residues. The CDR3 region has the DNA TGTGCCAGCAGATCCGACAGGGAAGGGTCTGAAGCTTTCTTT. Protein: CASRSDREGSEAFF. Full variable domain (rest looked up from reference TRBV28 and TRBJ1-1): DVKVTQSSRYLVKRTGEKVFLECVQDMDHENMFWYRQDPGLGLRLIYFSYDVKMKEKGDIPEGYSVSREKKERFSLILESASTNQTSMYLCASRSDREGSEAFFGQGTRLTVV.

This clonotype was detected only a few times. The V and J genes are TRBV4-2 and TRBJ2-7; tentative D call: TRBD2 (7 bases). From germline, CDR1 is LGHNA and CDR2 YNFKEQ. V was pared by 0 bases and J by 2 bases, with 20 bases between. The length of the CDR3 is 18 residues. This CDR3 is CASSQDLMGGTITYEQYF. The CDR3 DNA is TGTGCCAGCAGCCAAGATTTAATGGGAGGGACAATTACCTACGAGCAGTACTTC.

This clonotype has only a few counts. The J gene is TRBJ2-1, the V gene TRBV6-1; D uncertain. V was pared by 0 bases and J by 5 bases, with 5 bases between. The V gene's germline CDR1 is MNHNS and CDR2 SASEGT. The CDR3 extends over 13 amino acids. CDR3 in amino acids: CASSEAAHNEQFF. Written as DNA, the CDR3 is TGTGCCAGCAGTGAAGCGGCCCACAATGAGCAGTTCTTC.

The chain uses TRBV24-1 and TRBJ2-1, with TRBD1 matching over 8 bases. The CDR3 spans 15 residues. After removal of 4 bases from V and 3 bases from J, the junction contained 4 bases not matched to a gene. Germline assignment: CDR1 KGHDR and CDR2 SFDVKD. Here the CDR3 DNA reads TGTGCCACCAGTGAGCCCGGACAGGGCTACAATGAGCAGTTCTTC. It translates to CATSEPGQGYNEQFF.

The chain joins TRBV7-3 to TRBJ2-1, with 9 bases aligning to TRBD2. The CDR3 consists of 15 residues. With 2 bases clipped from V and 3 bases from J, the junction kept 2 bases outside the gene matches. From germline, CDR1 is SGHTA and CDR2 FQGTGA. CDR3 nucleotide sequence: TGTGCCAGCAGCTTACCAGCGGGGGGCTACAATGAGCAGTTCTTC. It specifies CASSLPAGGYNEQFF.

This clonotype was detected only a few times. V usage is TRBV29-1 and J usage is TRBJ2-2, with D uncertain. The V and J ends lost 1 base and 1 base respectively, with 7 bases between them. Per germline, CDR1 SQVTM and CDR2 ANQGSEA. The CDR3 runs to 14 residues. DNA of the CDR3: TGCAGCGTTGAAGGGCAACTGAACACCGGGGAGCTGTTTTTT. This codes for CSVEGQLNTGELFF.

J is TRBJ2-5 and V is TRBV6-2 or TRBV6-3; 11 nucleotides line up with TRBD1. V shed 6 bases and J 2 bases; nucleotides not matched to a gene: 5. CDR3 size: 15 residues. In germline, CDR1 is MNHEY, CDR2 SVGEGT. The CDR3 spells CASSDRDRGQETQYF. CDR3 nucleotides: TGTGCCAGCAGCGACCGGGACAGGGGGCAAGAGACCCAGTACTTC.

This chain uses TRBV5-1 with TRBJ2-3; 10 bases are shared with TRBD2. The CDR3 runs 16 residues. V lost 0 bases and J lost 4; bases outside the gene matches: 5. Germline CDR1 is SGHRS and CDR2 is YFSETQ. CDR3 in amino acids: CASSLVLAGPPDTQYF. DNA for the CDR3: TGCGCCAGCAGCTTGGTACTAGCGGGGCCCCCAGATACGCAGTATTTT.

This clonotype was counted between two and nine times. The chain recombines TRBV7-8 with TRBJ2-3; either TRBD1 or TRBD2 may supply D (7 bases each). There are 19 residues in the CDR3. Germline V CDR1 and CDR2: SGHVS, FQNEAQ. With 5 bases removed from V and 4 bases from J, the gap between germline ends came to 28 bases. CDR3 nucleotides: TGTGCCAGCAGCATACACAGGGGTCAGACTAGCTCGGTGGCAGATACGCAGTATTTT. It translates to CASSIHRGQTSSVADTQYF.

CDR3 sequence reads: CATSDLRAGGEQYF. The CDR3 nucleotides are TGTGCCACCAGTGATTTAAGAGCGGGGGGCGAGCAGTACTTC. The chain uses TRBV24-1 and TRBJ2-7, with 9 bases aligning to TRBD2. Germline CDR1 reads KGHDR; CDR2 reads SFDVKD. Trimming took 1 base from V and 6 from J; bases not matched to a gene: 3. The length of the CDR3 is 14 residues.

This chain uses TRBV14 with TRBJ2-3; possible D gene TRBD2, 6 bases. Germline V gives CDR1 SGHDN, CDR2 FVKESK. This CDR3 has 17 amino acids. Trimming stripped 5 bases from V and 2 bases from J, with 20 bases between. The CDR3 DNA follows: TGTGCCAGCAGCTCCTGGACTACCCCGAAGATCACAGATACGCAGTATTTT. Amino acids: CASSSWTTPKITDTQYF.

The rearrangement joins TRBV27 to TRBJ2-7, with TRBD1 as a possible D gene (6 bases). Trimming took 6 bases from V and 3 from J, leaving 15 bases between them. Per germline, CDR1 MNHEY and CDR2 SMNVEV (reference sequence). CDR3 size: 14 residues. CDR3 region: CASSPLVTGYEQYF. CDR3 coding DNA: TGTGCCAGCAGCCCCTTGGTGACAGGCTACGAGCAGTACTTC.